This TCR beta chain derives from a study of OX40 agonist ivuxolimab in advanced cancers. Study details: Every 2 weeks, patients received ivuxolimab intravenously, dosed at 0.01 to 10 mg/kg.

Study-wide results and limits: Blood T cells, both CD4+ and CD8+, expanded clonally by week 6 at 0.1 to 3.0 mg/kg.

The data were produced by immunoSEQ multiplex PCR, yet TCRdb's version contains in-frame clones alone and is incomplete. This table holds around 70,000 clones, about 90% found once. The sample holds a few counts of this clone. As yet, its antigen is unknown. Germline CDR1 is SGHTA and CDR2 is FQGNSA. V was pared by 5 bases and J by 8 bases, with 12 bases between. CDR3 length: 13 residues. The chain has TRBV7-2 and TRBJ1-4; D unresolved. The source was CD4+ or CD8+ T cells sorted from blood, collected in a trial of the OX40 agonist ivuxolimab. This receptor was taken from an adult with an advanced solid tumor such as melanoma, head and neck, liver or kidney cancer. CDR3 in amino acids: CASSRGSVEKLFF. The CDR3, as DNA: TGTGCCAGCAGCCGTGGCAGTGTAGAAAAACTGTTTTTT.